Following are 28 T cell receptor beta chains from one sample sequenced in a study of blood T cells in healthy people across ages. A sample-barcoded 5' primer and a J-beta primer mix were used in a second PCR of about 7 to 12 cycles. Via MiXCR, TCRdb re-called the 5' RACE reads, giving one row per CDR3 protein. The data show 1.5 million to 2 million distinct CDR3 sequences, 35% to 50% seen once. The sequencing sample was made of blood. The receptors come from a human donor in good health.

CDR3 region: CASSLGSGGATNEQFF. CDR3 nucleotides: TGCGCCAGCAGCTTGGGTAGCGGGGGGGCCACGAATGAGCAGTTCTTC. The chain employs TRBV5-1 and TRBJ2-1; TRBD2 aligns across 11 bases. The germline gives CDR1 SGHRS, CDR2 YFSETQ. V shed 0 bases and J 7 bases; nucleotides not matched to a gene: 6. This CDR3 spans 16 amino acids.

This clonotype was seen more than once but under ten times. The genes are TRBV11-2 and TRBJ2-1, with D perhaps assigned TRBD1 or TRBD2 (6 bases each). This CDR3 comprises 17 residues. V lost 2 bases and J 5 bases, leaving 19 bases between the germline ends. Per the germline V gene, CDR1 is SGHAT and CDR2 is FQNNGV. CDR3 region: CASSLRRGTLTNNEQFF. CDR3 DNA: TGTGCCAGCAGCTTACGGAGGGGGACACTCACCAACAATGAGCAGTTCTTC.

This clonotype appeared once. CDR3 in DNA: TGTGCCAGCTCGACCAGGCCCTTCGAGCAGTACTTC. As protein: CASSTRPFEQYF. The rearrangement links TRBV5-4 to TRBJ2-5; D gene ambiguous. The last part of the DNA fits TRBJ2-7 better; the J call may be wrong. Germline CDR1 and CDR2: SGHNT and YYREEE (reference sequence). This CDR3 has 12 residues.

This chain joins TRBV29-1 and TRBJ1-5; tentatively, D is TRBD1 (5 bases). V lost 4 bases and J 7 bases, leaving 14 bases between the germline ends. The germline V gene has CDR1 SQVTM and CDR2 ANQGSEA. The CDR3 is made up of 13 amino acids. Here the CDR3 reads CSVVGGRGQPQHF. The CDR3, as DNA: TGCAGCGTTGTTGGGGGGAGAGGACAGCCCCAGCATTTT. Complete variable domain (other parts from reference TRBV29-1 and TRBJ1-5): SAVISQKPSRDICQRGTSLTIQCQVDSQVTMMFWYRQQPGQSLTLIATANQGSEATYESGFVIDKFPISRPNLTFSTLTVSNMSPEDSSIYLCSVVGGRGQPQHFGDGTRLSIL.

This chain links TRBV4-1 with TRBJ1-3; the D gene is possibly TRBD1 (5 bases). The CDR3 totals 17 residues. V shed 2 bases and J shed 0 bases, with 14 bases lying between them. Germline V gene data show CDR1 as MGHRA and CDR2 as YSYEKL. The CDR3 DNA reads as TGCGCCAGCAGCCAAAAGGAGCGGGGCAGCTCTGGAAACACCATATATTTT. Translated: CASSQKERGSSGNTIYF.

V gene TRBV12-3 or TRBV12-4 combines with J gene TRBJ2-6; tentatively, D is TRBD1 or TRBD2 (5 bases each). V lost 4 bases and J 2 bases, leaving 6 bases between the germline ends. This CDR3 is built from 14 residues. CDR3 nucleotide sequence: TGTGCCAGCAGTTGGGACGCTGGGGCCAACGTCCTGACTTTC. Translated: CASSWDAGANVLTF.

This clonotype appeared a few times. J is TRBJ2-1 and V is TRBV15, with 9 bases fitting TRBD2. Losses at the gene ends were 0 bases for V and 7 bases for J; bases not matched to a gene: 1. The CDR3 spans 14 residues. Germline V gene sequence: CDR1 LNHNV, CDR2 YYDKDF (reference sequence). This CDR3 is CATSRERGGNEQFF. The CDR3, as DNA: TGTGCCACCAGCAGAGAGCGGGGGGGAAATGAGCAGTTCTTC.

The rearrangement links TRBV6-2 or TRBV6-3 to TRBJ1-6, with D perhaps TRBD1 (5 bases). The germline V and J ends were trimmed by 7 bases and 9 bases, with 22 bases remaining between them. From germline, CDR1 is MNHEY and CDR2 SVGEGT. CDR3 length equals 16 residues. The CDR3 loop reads CASTTNRRQRPSPLHF. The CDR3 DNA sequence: TGTGCCAGCACAACAAATCGAAGACAGCGACCTTCACCCCTCCACTTT.

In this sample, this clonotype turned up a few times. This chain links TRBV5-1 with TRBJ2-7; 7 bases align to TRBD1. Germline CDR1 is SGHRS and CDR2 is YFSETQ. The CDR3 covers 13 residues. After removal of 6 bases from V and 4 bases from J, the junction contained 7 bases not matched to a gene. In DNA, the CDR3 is TGCGCCAGCAAGTCGGGACAGACATACGAGCAGTACTTC. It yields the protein CASKSGQTYEQYF.

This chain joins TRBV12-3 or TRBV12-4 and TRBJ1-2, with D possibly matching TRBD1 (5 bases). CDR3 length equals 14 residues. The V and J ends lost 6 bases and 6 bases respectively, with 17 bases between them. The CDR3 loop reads CASSPGTQRNGYTF. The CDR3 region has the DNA TGTGCCAGCAGCCCCGGGACCCAAAGGAATGGCTACACCTTC.

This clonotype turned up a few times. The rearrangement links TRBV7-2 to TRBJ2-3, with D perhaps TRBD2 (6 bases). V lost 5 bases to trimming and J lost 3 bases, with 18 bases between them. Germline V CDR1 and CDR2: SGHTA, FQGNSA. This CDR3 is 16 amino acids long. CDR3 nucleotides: TGTGCCAGCAGCGTGATAGGAGGGAGTAGAACAGATACGCAGTATTTT. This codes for CASSVIGGSRTDTQYF.

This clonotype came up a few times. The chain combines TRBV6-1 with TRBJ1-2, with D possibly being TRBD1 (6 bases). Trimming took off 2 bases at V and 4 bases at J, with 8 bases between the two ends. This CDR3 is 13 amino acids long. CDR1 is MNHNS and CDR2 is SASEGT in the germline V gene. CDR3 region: CASSEQTGYGYTF. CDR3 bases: TGTGCCAGCAGTGAACAGACAGGCTATGGCTACACCTTC.

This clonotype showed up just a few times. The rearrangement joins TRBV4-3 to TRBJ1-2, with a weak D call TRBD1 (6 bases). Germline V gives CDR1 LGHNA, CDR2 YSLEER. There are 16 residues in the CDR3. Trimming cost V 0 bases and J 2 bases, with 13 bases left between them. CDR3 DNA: TGCGCCAGCAGCCAAGATCCGGGGGCGGCGAACTATGGCTACACCTTC. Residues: CASSQDPGAANYGYTF.

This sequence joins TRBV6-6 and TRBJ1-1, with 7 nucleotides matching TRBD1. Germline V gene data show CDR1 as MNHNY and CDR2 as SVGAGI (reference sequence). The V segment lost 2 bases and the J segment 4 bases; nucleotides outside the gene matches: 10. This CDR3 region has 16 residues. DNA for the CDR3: TGTGCCAGCAGTTACACATCAGGGGGTCTGTTCACTGAAGCTTTCTTT. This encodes CASSYTSGGLFTEAFF.

The CDR3 is CASSPVRGGQETQYF. As DNA, the CDR3 is TGTGCCAGCAGCCCTGTCAGGGGAGGTCAAGAGACCCAGTACTTC. The genes are TRBV3-1 and TRBJ2-5; either TRBD1 or TRBD2 may supply D (6 bases each). Looked up from germline, CDR1 is LGHDT and CDR2 is YNNKEL (reference sequence). This CDR3 comprises 15 residues. V was shortened by 4 bases and J by 2 bases, with 14 bases between the two germline ends.

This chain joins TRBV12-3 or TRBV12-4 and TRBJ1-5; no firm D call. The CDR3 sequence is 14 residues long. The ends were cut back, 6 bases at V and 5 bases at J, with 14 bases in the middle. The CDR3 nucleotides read TGTGCCAGCAGCCCGACAATCCCCTATCAGCCCCAGCATTTT. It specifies CASSPTIPYQPQHF.

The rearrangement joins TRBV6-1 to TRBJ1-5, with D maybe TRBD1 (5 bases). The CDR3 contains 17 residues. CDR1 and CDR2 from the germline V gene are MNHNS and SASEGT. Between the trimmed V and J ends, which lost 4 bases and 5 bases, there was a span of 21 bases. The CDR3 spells CASSAPDGGDVDQPQHF. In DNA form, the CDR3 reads TGTGCCAGCAGTGCCCCGGACGGAGGGGATGTAGATCAGCCCCAGCATTTT.

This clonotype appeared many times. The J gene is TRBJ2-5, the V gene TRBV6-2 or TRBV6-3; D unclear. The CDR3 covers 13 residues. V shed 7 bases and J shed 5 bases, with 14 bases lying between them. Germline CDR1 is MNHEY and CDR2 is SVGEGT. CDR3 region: CASNEPTWETQYF. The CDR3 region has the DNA TGTGCCAGCAACGAACCGACGTGGGAGACCCAGTACTTC.

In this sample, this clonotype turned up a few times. CDR3 amino acids: CASSLNGGQETQYF. DNA of the CDR3: TGTGCCAGCAGTTTAAATGGGGGGCAAGAGACCCAGTACTTC. This chain connects TRBV12-3 or TRBV12-4 to TRBJ2-5, with D perhaps matching TRBD2 (6 bases). The CDR3 spans 14 residues. V lost 2 bases and J lost 2, with 9 bases in between.

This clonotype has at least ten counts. CDR3: CSGGRLSTDTQYF. In nucleotides, the CDR3 is TGCAGCGGAGGCAGATTAAGCACAGATACGCAGTATTTT. This chain uses TRBV29-1 with TRBJ2-3; D gene uncertain. The V gene lost 7 bases and the J gene lost 0 bases, with 11 bases spanning the gap. CDR1 and CDR2 from the germline V gene are SQVTM and ANQGSEA. This CDR3 has 13 residues.

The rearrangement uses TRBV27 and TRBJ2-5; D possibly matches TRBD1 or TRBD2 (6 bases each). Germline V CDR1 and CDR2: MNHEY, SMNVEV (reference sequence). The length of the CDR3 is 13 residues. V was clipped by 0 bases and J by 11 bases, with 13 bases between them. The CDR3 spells CASSLSGGPEQYF. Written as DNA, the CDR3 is TGTGCCAGCAGTTTATCAGGGGGGCCAGAGCAGTACTTC.

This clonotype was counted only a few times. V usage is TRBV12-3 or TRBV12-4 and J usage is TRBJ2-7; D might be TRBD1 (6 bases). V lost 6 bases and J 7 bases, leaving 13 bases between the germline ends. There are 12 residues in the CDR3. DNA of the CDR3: TGTGCCAGCAGACCCCCAGGGGCAGAGCAGTACTTC. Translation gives CASRPPGAEQYF.

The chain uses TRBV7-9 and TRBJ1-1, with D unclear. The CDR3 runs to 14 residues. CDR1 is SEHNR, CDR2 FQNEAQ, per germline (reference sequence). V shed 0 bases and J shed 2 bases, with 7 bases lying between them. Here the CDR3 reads CASSLAIANTEAFF. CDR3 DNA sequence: TGTGCCAGCAGCTTAGCAATTGCCAACACTGAAGCTTTCTTT.

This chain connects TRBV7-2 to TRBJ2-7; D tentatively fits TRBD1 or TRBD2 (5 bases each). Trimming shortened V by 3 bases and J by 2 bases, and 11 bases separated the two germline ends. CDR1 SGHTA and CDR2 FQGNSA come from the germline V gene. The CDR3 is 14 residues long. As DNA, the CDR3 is TGTGCCAGCAGCTTGATCAGGGAGACCTACGAGCAGTACTTC. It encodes CASSLIRETYEQYF.

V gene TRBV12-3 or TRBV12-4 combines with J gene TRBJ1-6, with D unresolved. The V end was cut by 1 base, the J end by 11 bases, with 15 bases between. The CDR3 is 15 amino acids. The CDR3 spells CASSLDLRTWAPLHF. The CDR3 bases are TGTGCCAGCAGTTTAGATCTCCGAACCTGGGCACCCCTCCACTTT.

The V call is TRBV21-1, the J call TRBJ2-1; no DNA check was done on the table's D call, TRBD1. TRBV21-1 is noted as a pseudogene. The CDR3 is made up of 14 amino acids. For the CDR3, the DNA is TGTGCCAGCAGCCACAGGGGTCAGTTCAATGAGCAGTTCTTC. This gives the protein CASSHRGQFNEQFF.

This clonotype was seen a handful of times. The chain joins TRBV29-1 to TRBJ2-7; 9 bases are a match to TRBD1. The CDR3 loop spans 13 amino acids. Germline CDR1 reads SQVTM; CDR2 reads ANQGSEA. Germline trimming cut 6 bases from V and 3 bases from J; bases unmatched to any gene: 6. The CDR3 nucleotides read TGCAGCGTCCAGGGACAGGGCTACTACGAGCAGTACTTC. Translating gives CSVQGQGYYEQYF.

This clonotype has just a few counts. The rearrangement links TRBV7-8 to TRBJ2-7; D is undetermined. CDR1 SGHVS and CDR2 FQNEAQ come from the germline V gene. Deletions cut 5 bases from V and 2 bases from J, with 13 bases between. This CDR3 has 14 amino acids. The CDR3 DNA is TGTGCCAGCAGCACTAACGACGCTCCCTACGAGCAGTACTTC. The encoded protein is CASSTNDAPYEQYF.